This T cell receptor beta chain emerged from a study of CD4 T cells in relation to SARS-CoV-2 and coronaviruses. Broader study findings: Samples before the pandemic and after infection were not matched within any donor. No crossreactivity against non-spike viral proteins was tested here. The assay detects memory recall responses, not culture-primed primary responses.

For roughly 11 days, 10^5 sorted CD4+ cells grew with T cell-depleted PBMCs and CEF. Some clones are missing from TCRdb's copy, which holds only in-frame ones; the method was immunoSEQ multiplex PCR. The sample has roughly 41,000 clones, roughly 84% seen once. About this clone: Its antigen is currently unknown.

The sample consisted of naive CD4+ T cells from PBMCs, cultured in vitro. Subset indicated: naive CD4+ T cells isolated by negative enrichment. This clonotype originated in an adult with COVID-19.

The CDR3 nucleotides are TGTGCCAAGCAAGTGGAGGGCCGCGGGAGCGATGAGCAGTTCTTC. Translated, it gives CAKQVEGRGSDEQFF. V usage is TRBV28 and J usage is TRBJ2-1; 7 bases align to TRBD2. Trimming cost V 10 bases and J 8 bases; bases outside gene matches: 17. The V gene's germline CDR1 is MDHEN and CDR2 SYDVKM. The CDR3 sequence is 15 residues long.